The 16 T cell receptor beta chains reported below all come from one sample, sequenced in a study of vaccination effects on CD4 cells after COVID-19 (dated by TCRdb to about 2022). Library prep was done by the immunoSEQ multiplex PCR assay. What TCRdb holds here is the immuneACCESS table cut down to in-frame rearrangements. Part of the clones is not present; checked against another copy, under half of the missing clones reflect an unresolved V gene, and the others are unexplained. A total of around 50,000 clones appear in this sample, about 70% of them only once. The ten largest clones represent approximately 5.4% of the sample. After about 9 days of culture, CD4+ T cells were isolated with the EasySep CD4+ T cell isolation kit. Convalescent patients had PCR-confirmed SARS-CoV-2 infection between March and December 2020, before Alpha, Beta and Delta variants emerged in the United States. Each participant got two doses of an mRNA SARS-CoV-2 vaccine, either BNT162b2 or mRNA-1273.

No antigen has been identified for these receptors. Sequenced here: CD4+ T cells from PBMCs cultured without peptide, sampled after COVID-19 vaccination. The receptors derive from a human donor who had a prior SARS-CoV-2 infection.

The rearrangement uses TRBV6-5 and TRBJ1-1; D not resolved. Germline-derived CDR1 and CDR2 are MNHEY and SVGAGI. Deletions cut 6 bases from V and 4 bases from J, with 12 bases between. The CDR3 loop spans 13 amino acids. CDR3 residues: CASRNTLATEAFF. The DNA for the CDR3 is TGTGCCAGCAGGAACACCTTGGCCACTGAAGCTTTCTTT.

The chain links TRBV7-9 to TRBJ2-5; D may be TRBD1 (5 bases). The germline V gene has CDR1 SEHNR and CDR2 FQNEAQ (reference sequence). This CDR3 spans 19 amino acids. V was cut by 2 bases and J by 5 bases, with 27 bases left in between. CDR3 sequence reads: CASSLLARWGRIVGETQYF. The CDR3 DNA reads TGTGCCAGCAGCTTATTGGCTCGATGGGGCAGAATAGTGGGGGAGACCCAGTACTTC.

This clone was seen a handful of times. The chain is built from TRBV19 and TRBJ2-6, with D uncertain. CDR3 length: 18 residues. V was cut by 6 bases and J by 0 bases, with 18 bases left in between. Germline lookup yields CDR1 LNHDA and CDR2 SQIVND (reference sequence). CDR3 sequence reads: CASRPSWQTFSGANVLTF. The CDR3 coding sequence is TGTGCCAGTAGGCCCTCCTGGCAAACCTTCTCTGGGGCCAACGTCCTGACTTTC.

This chain connects TRBV2 to TRBJ1-4, with D maybe TRBD1 (5 bases). The CDR3 is 14 amino acids. The germline V and J ends were trimmed by 6 bases and 5 bases, with 13 bases remaining between them. The germline CDR1 and CDR2 sequences are SNHLY and FYNNEI. CDR3 DNA sequence: TGTGCCAGCAGGCGGGGCAGGCTAAATGAAAAACTGTTTTTT. It is translated as CASRRGRLNEKLFF.

This sequence joins TRBV12-3 or TRBV12-4 and TRBJ2-5; D is undetermined. V dropped 6 bases and J dropped 2 bases, with 10 bases sitting between them. The CDR3 is made up of 13 amino acids. CDR3 protein: CASSRTLQETQYF. The DNA for the CDR3 is TGTGCCAGCAGCCGGACGTTACAAGAGACCCAGTACTTC.

The chain uses TRBV9 and TRBJ1-3; D gene uncertain. The germline V gene has CDR1 SGDLS and CDR2 YYNGEE. The CDR3 is 15 residues long. Between the trimmed V and J ends, which lost 0 bases and 0 bases, there was a span of 7 bases. This CDR3 is CASSVGTASGNTIYF. CDR3 nucleotides: TGTGCCAGCAGCGTAGGTACAGCCTCTGGAAACACCATATATTTT.

The V gene is TRBV7-9, the J gene TRBJ2-7, with D possibly called TRBD1 or TRBD2 (5 bases each). Germline V gene sequence: CDR1 SEHNR, CDR2 FQNEAQ (reference sequence). This CDR3 is 13 amino acids long. Trimming left V 4 bases short and J 2 bases short, with 9 bases between. The CDR3 loop reads CASSSEGTYEQYF. The CDR3 region has the DNA TGTGCCAGCAGCTCAGAGGGGACCTACGAGCAGTACTTC.

V usage is TRBV23-1 and J usage is TRBJ2-3, with D uncertain. TRBV23-1 is an ORF, with its function uncertain. There are 15 residues in the CDR3. Trimming left V 1 base short and J 1 base short, with 9 bases between. CDR3 DNA sequence: TGCGCCAGCAGTCAATATAAGCGACGCACAGATACGCAGTATTTT. Its translation: CASSQYKRRTDTQYF.

This clone has a single count. The V gene is TRBV5-1, the J gene TRBJ1-6; D is unclear. V gave up 0 bases and J gave up 11 bases, with 12 bases separating them. The V gene's germline CDR1 is SGHRS and CDR2 YFSETQ. The CDR3 has 14 residues. The CDR3 sequence is CASSLEGSRTPLHF. DNA for the CDR3: TGCGCCAGCAGCTTGGAAGGTAGTAGGACACCCCTCCACTTT.

The J gene is TRBJ2-5, the V gene TRBV4-2, with D perhaps matching TRBD2 (6 bases). V was trimmed by 5 bases and J by 4 bases, leaving 11 bases between them. This CDR3 is built from 13 residues. Germline V gives CDR1 LGHNA, CDR2 YNFKEQ. DNA of the CDR3: TGTGCCAGCAGCTTAGCGGTCGGAGAGACCCAGTACTTC. This encodes CASSLAVGETQYF.

The chain carries TRBV30 and TRBJ2-1, with a weak D call TRBD1 (5 bases). This CDR3 has 18 amino acids. Germline V gene data show CDR1 as GTSNPN and CDR2 as SVGIG (reference sequence). V lost 0 bases, J lost 8 bases, and 26 bases lay in between. This chain's CDR3 is CAWSVETASSRLSYEQFF. The CDR3 DNA reads TGTGCCTGGAGTGTAGAGACAGCGTCTTCTAGGTTGTCCTATGAGCAGTTCTTC.

The chain carries TRBV2 and TRBJ2-3; 11 bases fit TRBD1. There are 15 residues in the CDR3. CDR1 and CDR2 (germline): SNHLY, FYNNEI. V dropped 4 bases and J dropped 4; count of bases not matched to a gene: 4. CDR3 nucleotide sequence: TGTGCCAGCAGTGGGGGACAGGGGGATCCAGATACGCAGTATTTT. As protein: CASSGGQGDPDTQYF.

This rearrangement joins TRBV7-2 to TRBJ2-5; 8 positions match TRBD2. CDR1 and CDR2 (germline): SGHTA, FQGNSA. CDR3 length equals 16 residues. After removal of 6 bases from V and 2 bases from J, the junction contained 11 bases not matched to a gene. The DNA of the CDR3 is TGTGCCAGCAGTCCGGGAGGGGGGCCGGGACAAGAGACCCAGTACTTC. It translates to CASSPGGGPGQETQYF.

The chain links TRBV2 to TRBJ1-1, with unresolved D. The germline CDR1 and CDR2 sequences are SNHLY and FYNNEI. This CDR3 has 14 residues. With 10 bases removed from V and 0 bases from J, the gap between germline ends came to 15 bases. In DNA, the CDR3 is TGTGCCACCCAGGAATTGGCCCTGAACACTGAAGCTTTCTTT. Amino acid sequence: CATQELALNTEAFF.

This clone was observed a single time. This rearrangement joins TRBV11-3 to TRBJ2-2; a weak D match, TRBD1 (7 bases). In germline, CDR1 is SGHNT, CDR2 YENEEA. CDR3 length equals 15 residues. The V gene lost 7 bases and the J gene lost 5 bases, with 17 bases spanning the gap. The CDR3 region is CASTARGAGTGELFF. The CDR3 DNA reads TGTGCCAGCACCGCCAGGGGGGCCGGGACCGGGGAGCTGTTTTTT.

The chain links TRBV7-6 to TRBJ1-2; TRBD1 aligns across 9 bases. With 0 bases clipped from V and 1 base from J, the junction kept 18 bases outside the gene matches. The CDR3 extends over 21 amino acids. The germline gives CDR1 SGHVS, CDR2 FNYEAQ. CDR3 in amino acids: CASSLARDTIGQGRYNYGYTF. CDR3 nucleotides: TGTGCCAGCAGCTTAGCGCGGGACACTATCGGACAGGGGCGATATAACTATGGCTACACCTTC.